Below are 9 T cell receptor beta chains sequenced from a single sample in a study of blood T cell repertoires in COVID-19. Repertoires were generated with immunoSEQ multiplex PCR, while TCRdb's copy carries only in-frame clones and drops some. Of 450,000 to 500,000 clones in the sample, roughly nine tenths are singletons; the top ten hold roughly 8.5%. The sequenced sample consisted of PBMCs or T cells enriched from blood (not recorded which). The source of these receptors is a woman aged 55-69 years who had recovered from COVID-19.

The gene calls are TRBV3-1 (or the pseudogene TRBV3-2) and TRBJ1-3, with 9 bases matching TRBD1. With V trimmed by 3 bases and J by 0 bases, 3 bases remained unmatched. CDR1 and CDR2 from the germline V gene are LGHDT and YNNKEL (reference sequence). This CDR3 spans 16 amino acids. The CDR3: CASSHDRGDSGNTIYF. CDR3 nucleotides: TGTGCCAGCAGCCACGACAGGGGGGACTCTGGAAACACCATATATTTT.

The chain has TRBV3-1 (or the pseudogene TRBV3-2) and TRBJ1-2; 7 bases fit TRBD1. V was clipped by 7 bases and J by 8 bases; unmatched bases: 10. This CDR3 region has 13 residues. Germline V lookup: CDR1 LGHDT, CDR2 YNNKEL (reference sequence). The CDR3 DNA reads TGTGCCAGCACCCTGACAGGGAGCGGCGGCTACACCTTC. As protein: CASTLTGSGGYTF.

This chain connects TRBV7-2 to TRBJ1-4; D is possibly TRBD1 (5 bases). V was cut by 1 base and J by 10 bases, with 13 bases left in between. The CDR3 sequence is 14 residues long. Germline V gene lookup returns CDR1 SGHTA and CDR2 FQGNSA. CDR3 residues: CASSLGTSNGKLFF. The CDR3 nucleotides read TGTGCCAGCAGCTTAGGGACATCAAACGGAAAACTGTTTTTT.

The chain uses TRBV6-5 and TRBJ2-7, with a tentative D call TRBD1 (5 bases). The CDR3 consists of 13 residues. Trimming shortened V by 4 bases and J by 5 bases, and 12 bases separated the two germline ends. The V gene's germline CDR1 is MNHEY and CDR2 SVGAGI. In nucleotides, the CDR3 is TGTGCCAGCAGTTTTTCTGCAGGGCACGAGCAGTACGTC. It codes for CASSFSAGHEQYV.

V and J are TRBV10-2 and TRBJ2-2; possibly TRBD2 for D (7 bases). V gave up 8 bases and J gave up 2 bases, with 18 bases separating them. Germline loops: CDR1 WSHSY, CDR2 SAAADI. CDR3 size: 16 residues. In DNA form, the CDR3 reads TGCGCCAGCCACCCTGGCGGGGGCCCAAACACCGGGGAGCTGTTTTTT. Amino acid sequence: CASHPGGGPNTGELFF.

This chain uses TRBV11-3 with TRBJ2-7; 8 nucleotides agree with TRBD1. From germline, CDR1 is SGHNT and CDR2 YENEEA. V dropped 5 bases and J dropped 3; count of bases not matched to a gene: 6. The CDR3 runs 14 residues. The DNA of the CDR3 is TGTGCCAGCAGCGACAGGGGCACCCTCTACGAGCAGTACTTC. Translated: CASSDRGTLYEQYF. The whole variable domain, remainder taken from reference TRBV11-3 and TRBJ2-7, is EAGVVQSPRYKIIEKKQPVAFWCNPISGHNTLYWYLQNLGQGPELLIRYENEEAVDDSQLPKDRFSAERLKGVDSTLKIQPAELGDSAVYLCASSDRGTLYEQYFGPGTRLTVT.

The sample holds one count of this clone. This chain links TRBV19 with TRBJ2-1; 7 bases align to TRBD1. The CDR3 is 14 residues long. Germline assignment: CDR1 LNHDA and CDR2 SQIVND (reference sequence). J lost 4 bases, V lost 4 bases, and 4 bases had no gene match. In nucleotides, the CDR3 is TGTGCCAGTAGTACGACAGGGCGATACAATGAGCAGTTCTTC. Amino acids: CASSTTGRYNEQFF.

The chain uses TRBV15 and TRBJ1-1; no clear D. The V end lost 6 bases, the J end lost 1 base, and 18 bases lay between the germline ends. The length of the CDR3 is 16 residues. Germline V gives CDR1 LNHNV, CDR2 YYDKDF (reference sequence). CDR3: CATSHVLTEPNTEAFF. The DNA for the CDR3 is TGTGCCACCAGTCATGTTCTCACAGAACCGAACACTGAAGCTTTCTTT.

The DNA of the CDR3 is TGTGCCAGCAGCCCTCGACTCCTTCGGGATACGCAGTATTTT. Translating it yields CASSPRLLRDTQYF. The genes are TRBV9 and TRBJ2-3; no definite D call. Germline CDR1 and CDR2: SGDLS and YYNGEE. The CDR3 has 14 amino acids. Trimming removed 4 bases at V and 6 bases at J, with 15 bases between. The full variable domain, its missing parts supplied by reference TRBV9 and TRBJ2-3, is DSGVTQTPKHLITATGQRVTLRCSPRSGDLSVYWYQQSLDQGLQFLIQYYNGEERAKGNILERFSAQQFPDLHSELNLSSLELGDSALYFCASSPRLLRDTQYFGPGTRLTVL.